The rows below give T cell receptor beta chains drawn from one sample of a study of blood T cell repertoires in COVID-19. The table came from immunoSEQ multiplex PCR; TCRdb's copy has only in-frame clones and leaves some out. This sample has around 80,000 clones; about 83% occur once, and the top ten carry under 35%. Sample: peripheral blood. Source of these receptors: an elderly woman with acute or convalescent COVID-19. Each CDR3 is given with its conserved first and last residue. Fields, in order: V gene, J gene, clone size, D gene, CDR3 DNA, CDR3 protein. The D gene is left open where the match is weak. Clone sizes are given selectively: once, few, many, or a class where the clone is expanded.

v_call: TRBV11-3
j_call: TRBJ1-2
clone_size: NA
d_call: TRBD1
cdr3_nt: TGTGCCAGCAGCTCCTATGACAGGGGATTCGGAGGCTACACCTTC
cdr3_aa: CASSSYDRGFGGYTF

v_call: TRBV3-1/TRBV3-2
j_call: TRBJ2-3
clone_size: NA
d_call: TRBD2
cdr3_nt: TGTGCCAGCAGCCGCCCCAACCCGGGAGGGCCTCATACGCAGTATTTT
cdr3_aa: CASSRPNPGGPHTQYF

v_call: TRBV3-1/TRBV3-2
j_call: TRBJ2-7
clone_size: NA
d_call: TRBD2
cdr3_nt: TGTGCCAGCAGCCAAGGGGGGGGTTACGAGCAGTACTTC
cdr3_aa: CASSQGGGYEQYF

v_call: TRBV7-2
j_call: TRBJ2-1
clone_size: NA
d_call: TRBD2
cdr3_nt: TGTGCCAGCAGCTGGGGACTAGCGGGCTACAATGAGCAGTTCTTC
cdr3_aa: CASSWGLAGYNEQFF

v_call: TRBV10-2
j_call: TRBJ2-2
clone_size: NA
d_call: TRBD1
cdr3_nt: TGCGCCAGCAGCAGGGGGTGGAACACCGGGGAGCTGTTTTTT
cdr3_aa: CASSRGWNTGELFF

v_call: TRBV3-1/TRBV3-2
j_call: TRBJ2-5
clone_size: NA
d_call: TRBD1
cdr3_nt: TGTGCCAGCAGCCAAGCGACAGGGATATACTTC
cdr3_aa: CASSQATGIYF

v_call: TRBV2
j_call: TRBJ2-5
clone_size: NA
d_call: NA
cdr3_nt: TGTGCCAGCAGTTCCATCCAAGAGACCCAGTACTTC
cdr3_aa: CASSSIQETQYF

v_call: TRBV12-3/TRBV12-4
j_call: TRBJ1-2
clone_size: NA
d_call: NA
cdr3_nt: TGTGCCAGCAGGCGCAGGGATGGTGATGGCTACACCTTC
cdr3_aa: CASRRRDGDGYTF

v_call: TRBV2
j_call: TRBJ1-3
clone_size: NA
d_call: NA
cdr3_nt: TGTGCCAGTAAACAGAGCTCTGGAAACACCATATATTTT
cdr3_aa: CASKQSSGNTIYF

v_call: TRBV6-6
j_call: TRBJ2-7
clone_size: NA
d_call: NA
cdr3_nt: TGTGCCAGCAGTTCCCAGCCATTATCGGGCTCCTACGAGCAGTACTTC
cdr3_aa: CASSSQPLSGSYEQYF

v_call: TRBV5-1
j_call: TRBJ2-5
clone_size: NA
d_call: NA
cdr3_nt: TGCGCCAGCAGCTTGAGGGGGTCGATCAGAGAGACCCAGTACTTC
cdr3_aa: CASSLRGSIRETQYF

v_call: TRBV19
j_call: TRBJ2-3
clone_size: once
d_call: TRBD1
cdr3_nt: TGTGCCAGTAGTCCCGACAGGGGGGCAGATACGCAGTATTTT
cdr3_aa: CASSPDRGADTQYF

v_call: TRBV7-2
j_call: TRBJ2-1
clone_size: NA
d_call: TRBD2
cdr3_nt: TGTGCCAGCAGCTTGGGATTAGCGGGAGGAGGTGAGCAGTTCTTC
cdr3_aa: CASSLGLAGGGEQFF

v_call: TRBV28
j_call: TRBJ2-5
clone_size: NA
d_call: NA
cdr3_nt: TGTGCCAGCAGTTTAGGGGGGGCCACGGAGACCCAGTACTTC
cdr3_aa: CASSLGGATETQYF

v_call: TRBV12-3/TRBV12-4
j_call: TRBJ1-1
clone_size: NA
d_call: NA
cdr3_nt: TGTGCCAGCAGTTTCGGGGGGAAGGGTTTCTTT
cdr3_aa: CASSFGGKGFF

v_call: TRBV7-9
j_call: TRBJ1-5
clone_size: NA
d_call: NA
cdr3_nt: TGTGCCAGCAGCCCGACAGTCGATCAGCCCCAGCATTTT
cdr3_aa: CASSPTVDQPQHF

v_call: TRBV7-2
j_call: TRBJ1-1
clone_size: NA
d_call: TRBD1
cdr3_nt: TGTGCCAGCAGCCCAGGGGGCACGAACACTGAAGCTTTCTTT
cdr3_aa: CASSPGGTNTEAFF

v_call: TRBV5-4
j_call: TRBJ1-6
clone_size: NA
d_call: NA
cdr3_nt: TGTGCCAGCAGCTTGGACAGGGAGCATAATTCACCCCTCCACTTT
cdr3_aa: CASSLDREHNSPLHF

v_call: TRBV6-6
j_call: TRBJ1-2
clone_size: NA
d_call: NA
cdr3_nt: TGTGCCAGCAGTTACTCAGGGGGTGGCTACACCTTC
cdr3_aa: CASSYSGGGYTF

v_call: TRBV11-2
j_call: TRBJ2-3
clone_size: NA
d_call: TRBD1
cdr3_nt: TGTGCCAGCAGCTCGCACGGCGGACAGGCCACAGATACGCAGTATTTT
cdr3_aa: CASSSHGGQATDTQYF

v_call: TRBV5-3
j_call: TRBJ2-1
clone_size: NA
d_call: NA
cdr3_nt: TGTGCCAGAAGCCCCGGGAGTTACAATGAGCAGTTCTTC
cdr3_aa: CARSPGSYNEQFF

v_call: TRBV7-9
j_call: TRBJ1-1
clone_size: NA
d_call: NA
cdr3_nt: TGTGCCAGCAGCCTAAGGGGGGGCCCCACTGAAGCTTTCTTT
cdr3_aa: CASSLRGGPTEAFF

v_call: TRBV7-7
j_call: TRBJ2-1
clone_size: NA
d_call: NA
cdr3_nt: TGTGCTAGCAGCTTAGACCCGGTAGGCGGAGGGAGGCCAGACAATGAGCAGTTCTTC
cdr3_aa: CASSLDPVGGGRPDNEQFF

v_call: TRBV28
j_call: TRBJ2-7
clone_size: NA
d_call: TRBD1
cdr3_nt: TGTGCCAGCAGGGACAGGGACTACGAGCAGTACTTC
cdr3_aa: CASRDRDYEQYF

v_call: TRBV18
j_call: TRBJ2-3
clone_size: NA
d_call: TRBD2
cdr3_nt: TGTGCCAGCTCATCGGGACTAGCGGGAGAAGGCGATACGCAGTATTTT
cdr3_aa: CASSSGLAGEGDTQYF

v_call: TRBV28
j_call: TRBJ2-1
clone_size: NA
d_call: TRBD2
cdr3_nt: TGTGCCAGCAGATCCGATAGCGGGGCTGGCTCCTACAATGAGCAGTTCTTC
cdr3_aa: CASRSDSGAGSYNEQFF

v_call: TRBV11-3
j_call: TRBJ1-1
clone_size: NA
d_call: TRBD1
cdr3_nt: TGTGCCAGCAGCATCGGACAGGGGGCGACTGAAGCTTTCTTT
cdr3_aa: CASSIGQGATEAFF

v_call: TRBV18
j_call: TRBJ2-7
clone_size: NA
d_call: TRBD1
cdr3_nt: TGTGCCAGCTCAGCGATGACAGGGGACTACGAGCAGTACTTC
cdr3_aa: CASSAMTGDYEQYF

v_call: TRBV27
j_call: TRBJ1-1
clone_size: NA
d_call: TRBD1
cdr3_nt: TGTGCCAGCAGTGCCAGACAGGGGGCGGCTTTCTTT
cdr3_aa: CASSARQGAAFF

v_call: TRBV4-2
j_call: TRBJ2-7
clone_size: NA
d_call: TRBD2
cdr3_nt: TGTGCCAGCAGCCGCCGACTAGCGGGAGACGACGAGCAGTACTTC
cdr3_aa: CASSRRLAGDDEQYF

v_call: TRBV11-2
j_call: TRBJ2-1
clone_size: few
d_call: NA
cdr3_nt: TGTGCCAGCAGCTCCCGGGACTCCTCCTACAATGAGCAGTTCTTC
cdr3_aa: CASSSRDSSYNEQFF

v_call: TRBV25-1
j_call: TRBJ1-4
clone_size: NA
d_call: TRBD1
cdr3_nt: TGTGCCAGCAGTGCCGACAGGGATGCTAATGAAAAACTGTTTTTT
cdr3_aa: CASSADRDANEKLFF

v_call: TRBV7-2
j_call: TRBJ2-1
clone_size: NA
d_call: TRBD1
cdr3_nt: TGTGCCAGCAGCCGCGCTCCGGGACAGGGCGTACTGGAGCAGTTCTTC
cdr3_aa: CASSRAPGQGVLEQFF

v_call: TRBV11-3
j_call: TRBJ2-7
clone_size: NA
d_call: TRBD1
cdr3_nt: TGTGCCAGCAAATCAGGGACAGGGAGTTACGAGCAGTACTTC
cdr3_aa: CASKSGTGSYEQYF

v_call: TRBV27
j_call: TRBJ2-5
clone_size: NA
d_call: TRBD2
cdr3_nt: TGTGCCAGCAGTTTGAGTAGCGGGAGGGCCGGAGAGACCCAGTACTTC
cdr3_aa: CASSLSSGRAGETQYF

v_call: TRBV3-1/TRBV3-2
j_call: TRBJ1-2
clone_size: NA
d_call: NA
cdr3_nt: TGTGCCAGCAAGGGGAGGGACGACTATGGCTACACCTTC
cdr3_aa: CASKGRDDYGYTF

v_call: TRBV12-5
j_call: TRBJ2-7
clone_size: NA
d_call: TRBD1
cdr3_nt: TGTGCTAGTGGTGCCTGGGACAGCTCCTACGAGCAGTACTTC
cdr3_aa: CASGAWDSSYEQYF

v_call: TRBV5-8
j_call: TRBJ2-7
clone_size: NA
d_call: NA
cdr3_nt: TGTGCCAGCAGCTTGGAGGCAGGGCCCTACGAGCAGTACTTC
cdr3_aa: CASSLEAGPYEQYF

v_call: TRBV29-1
j_call: TRBJ2-3
clone_size: NA
d_call: NA
cdr3_nt: TGCAGCGTAGCCGGGCTAGCGACGACACATACGCAGTATTTT
cdr3_aa: CSVAGLATTHTQYF

v_call: TRBV12-3/TRBV12-4
j_call: TRBJ2-1
clone_size: NA
d_call: NA
cdr3_nt: TGTGCCAGCACCCCCGGCAGGGGCAATGAGCAGTTCTTC
cdr3_aa: CASTPGRGNEQFF

v_call: TRBV18
j_call: TRBJ2-1
clone_size: once
d_call: TRBD1
cdr3_nt: TGTGCCAGCTCACTGGAGGGACAGGCCTACAATGAGCAGTTCTTC
cdr3_aa: CASSLEGQAYNEQFF

v_call: TRBV11-3
j_call: TRBJ2-7
clone_size: NA
d_call: TRBD1
cdr3_nt: TGTGCCAGCAGCTGGAGACAGGGACCTTCGAACGAGCAGTACTTC
cdr3_aa: CASSWRQGPSNEQYF

v_call: TRBV9
j_call: TRBJ2-1
clone_size: NA
d_call: TRBD1
cdr3_nt: TGTGCCAGCAGCGCACCGGGACAGGGGACAAACAATGAGCAGTTCTTC
cdr3_aa: CASSAPGQGTNNEQFF

v_call: TRBV28
j_call: TRBJ2-2
clone_size: once
d_call: NA
cdr3_nt: TGTGCCAGCAGTCCCCCTGTGGCCAACACCGGGGAGCTGTTTTTT
cdr3_aa: CASSPPVANTGELFF